This TCR beta chain is from a study of shared clonotypes between healthy human individuals. Study conclusions and caveats: Measured sharing among donors was expected to vary with sequencing depth.

Adult Caucasians living in Nashville, Tennessee made up all of the donors. Both subsets, CD45RA+ naive and CD45RA-negative memory, were split from the CD4+ cells. The CDR3 sequence is 15 residues long. V was pared by 6 bases and J by 5 bases, with 7 bases of the junction left unmatched. CDR1 is SGHDN, CDR2 FVKESK, per germline. With regard to this clone: No antigen is known for it.

At deep level, the assay was performed. The protocol was immunoSEQ multiplex PCR, while the TCRdb copy is restricted to in-frame clones and leaves out a portion. The sample holds some 2 million clones, 90% to 95% seen once. V gene TRBV14 combines with J gene TRBJ1-4, with 9 positions matching TRBD1. This receptor was identified in a man younger than 30 in good health. Material: naive CD4+ T cells sorted from blood. Subset indicated: CD45RA+ positively selected. CDR3 residues: CASSLSGTGNEKLFF. As DNA, the CDR3 is TGTGCCAGCAGTCTTTCCGGGACAGGGAATGAAAAACTGTTTTTT.